A selection of T cell receptor beta chains follows, all from one sample in a study of T cell changes during pregnancy in multiple sclerosis. The table came from immunoSEQ multiplex PCR; TCRdb's copy has only in-frame clones and leaves some out. The data contain about 59,000 clones, about 93% of them singletons. This specimen was CD8+ T cells from peripheral blood mononuclear cells, taken in the third trimester of pregnancy. The origin of the receptors is a female donor with multiple sclerosis, enrolled in a pregnancy study. The CDR3 runs from the conserved cysteine through the conserved F or W.

TRBV27 16 CASSLERTGPIYEQYF
TRBV7-3 16 CASSPRLAGSYNEQFF
TRBV5-5 14 CASSIIPGDETQYF
TRBV27 15 CASTSMWEGNTEAFF
TRBV7-6 13 CASSLRGRYEQFF
TRBV18 15 CASSPNRGPQETQYF
TRBV7-9 14 CASSDSGSTDEQFF
TRBV2 12 CASRESRPEAFF
TRBV9 12 CASSPMTGEQFF
TRBV4-1 15 CASSPRQGGTGELFF
TRBV13 16 CASSPYRRESYNEQFF
TRBV28 14 CASSPVYSNQPQHF
TRBV4-2 16 CASSQEASLINNEQFF
TRBV1 18 CTSSRTSAWGGSYNEQFF
TRBV5-1 15 CASSLRGDYTDTQYF
TRBV5-8 13 CASSVRDSYEQYF
TRBV7-9 16 CASSLGSGGVTDTQYF
TRBV19 18 CASSIKSLAGGPYNEQFF
TRBV7-9 13 CASRPMPGDTQYF
TRBV2 14 CASRTLAGHYEQYF
TRBV15 16 CATSRASSDRAETQYF
TRBV11-2 14 CASSLDIALNEQFF
TRBV21-1 14 CASSPRGRVEKLFF
TRBV27 12 CASSLRYNEQFF
TRBV18 15 CASSPTGTATYEQYF
TRBV4-1 15 CASSQDAGGNQPQHF
TRBV5-4 15 CASSLEGQGSYEQYF
TRBV10-3 15 CAISSYRGTEGEQYF
TRBV19 15 CASSIVSGMNTEAFF
TRBV4-1 12 CASSQEEDTQYF
TRBV5-6 15 CASSLGGTSGYEQYF
TRBV5-4 12 CASSPITGEQYF
TRBV30 13 CAWIPSDSYGYTF
TRBV6-4 14 CASSEVCSNQPQHF
TRBV11-2 15 CASSPGTSLRDTQYF
TRBV18 12 CASSAGQSEAFF
TRBV28 15 CASGRGASYTDTQYF
TRBV19 16 CASSIGGDRTRDEQYF
TRBV19 15 CASTLNHGLYNEQFF
TRBV5-8 13 CASSLAQYTEAFF